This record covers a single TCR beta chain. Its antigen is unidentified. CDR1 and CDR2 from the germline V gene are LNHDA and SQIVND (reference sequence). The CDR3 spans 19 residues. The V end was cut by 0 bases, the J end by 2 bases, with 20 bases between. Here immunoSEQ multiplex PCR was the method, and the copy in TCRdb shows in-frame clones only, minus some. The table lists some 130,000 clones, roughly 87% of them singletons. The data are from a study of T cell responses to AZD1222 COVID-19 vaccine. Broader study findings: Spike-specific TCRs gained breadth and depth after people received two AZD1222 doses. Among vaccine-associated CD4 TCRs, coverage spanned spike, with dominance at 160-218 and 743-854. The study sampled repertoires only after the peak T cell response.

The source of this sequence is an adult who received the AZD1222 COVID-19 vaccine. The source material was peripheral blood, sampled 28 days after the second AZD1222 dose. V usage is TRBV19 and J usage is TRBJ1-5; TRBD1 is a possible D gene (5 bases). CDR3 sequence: CASSIDLGDGGYGNQPQHF. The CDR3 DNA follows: TGTGCCAGTAGTATAGATCTTGGGGACGGGGGTTATGGCAATCAGCCCCAGCATTTT.